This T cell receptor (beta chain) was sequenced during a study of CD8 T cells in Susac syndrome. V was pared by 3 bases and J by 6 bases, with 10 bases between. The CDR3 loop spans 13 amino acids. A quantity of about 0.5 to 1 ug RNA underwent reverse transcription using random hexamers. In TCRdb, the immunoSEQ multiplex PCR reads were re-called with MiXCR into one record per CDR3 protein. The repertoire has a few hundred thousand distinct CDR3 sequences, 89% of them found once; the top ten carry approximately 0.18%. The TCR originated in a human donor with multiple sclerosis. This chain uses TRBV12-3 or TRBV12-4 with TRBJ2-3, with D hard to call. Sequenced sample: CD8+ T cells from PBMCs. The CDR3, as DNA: TGTGCCAGCAGTTTGGTCCGGGTGGATACGCAGTATTTT. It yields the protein CASSLVRVDTQYF.